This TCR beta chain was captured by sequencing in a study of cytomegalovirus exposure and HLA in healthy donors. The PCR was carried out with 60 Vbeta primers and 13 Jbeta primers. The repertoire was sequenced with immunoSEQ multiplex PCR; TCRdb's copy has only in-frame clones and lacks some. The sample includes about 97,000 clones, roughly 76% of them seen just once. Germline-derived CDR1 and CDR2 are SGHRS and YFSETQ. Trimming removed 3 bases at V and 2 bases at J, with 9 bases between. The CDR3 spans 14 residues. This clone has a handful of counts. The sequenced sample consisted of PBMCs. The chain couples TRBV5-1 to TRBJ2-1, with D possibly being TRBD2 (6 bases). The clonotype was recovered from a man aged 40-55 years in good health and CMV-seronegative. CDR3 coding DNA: TGCGCCAGCAGCTCCTCTAGCGCCTACAATGAGCAGTTCTTC. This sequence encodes CASSSSSAYNEQFF.